Each of the 30 T cell receptor beta chains below was sequenced from the same sample in a study of T cell repertoires in cytomegalovirus infection. MiXCR, run by TCRdb on the reads, gives a single entry per CDR3 protein. The sample lists 310,000 or so distinct CDR3 sequences, 25% seen once, with about 15% in the top ten. Material: PBMCs. The receptors come from a human donor in good health (CMV status not recorded). Some clones in this sample may be carry-over from other donors' samples.

This clonotype was observed many times. This chain connects TRBV7-2 to TRBJ2-3; no reliable D call. Trimming removed 5 bases from V and 5 bases from J, with 5 bases in between. CDR1 is SGHTA, CDR2 FQGNSA, per germline. CDR3 length: 11 residues. CDR3 in amino acids: CASSPQDTQYF. Here the CDR3 DNA reads TGTGCCAGCAGCCCGCAAGATACGCAGTATTTT.

This chain uses TRBV2 with TRBJ1-5, with D maybe TRBD1 (5 bases). Germline-derived CDR1 and CDR2 are SNHLY and FYNNEI. The CDR3 has 14 amino acids. V shed 7 bases and J shed 1 base, with 11 bases lying between them. The CDR3 is CASKPGWSNQPQHF. The CDR3 bases are TGTGCCAGCAAGCCAGGGTGGAGCAATCAGCCCCAGCATTTT. The full variable domain, in which reference TRBV2 and TRBJ1-5 provide the parts outside the CDR3, is EPEVTQTPSHQVTQMGQEVILRCVPISNHLYFYWYRQILGQKVEFLVSFYNNEISEKSEIFDDQFSVERPDGSNFTLKIRSTKLEDSAMYFCASKPGWSNQPQHFGDGTRLSIL.

The sample holds a few counts of this clonotype. This sequence joins TRBV29-1 and TRBJ2-3; D might be TRBD2 (6 bases). With 4 bases removed from V and 0 bases from J, the gap between germline ends came to 11 bases. Germline CDR1 SQVTM, CDR2 ANQGSEA. The length of the CDR3 is 14 residues. CDR3 residues: CSVVRGTSTDTQYF. CDR3 coding DNA: TGCAGCGTTGTTCGGGGGACTAGCACAGATACGCAGTATTTT.

This chain joins TRBV29-1 and TRBJ1-1; 10 nucleotides align to TRBD1. Per the germline V gene, CDR1 is SQVTM and CDR2 is ANQGSEA. V trimming: 7 bases; J trimming: 10 bases; junction bases outside the gene matches: 6. The CDR3 is 11 amino acids. The CDR3 sequence: CSGRQGAIAFF. CDR3 bases: TGCAGCGGTCGACAGGGGGCAATAGCTTTCTTT.

This clonotype appeared once. The chain couples TRBV5-4 to TRBJ2-3; unclear D gene. The V and J ends lost 4 bases and 0 bases respectively, with 18 bases between them. This CDR3 comprises 17 residues. The germline V gene has CDR1 SGHNT and CDR2 YYREEE (reference sequence). The CDR3 nucleotides read TGTGCCAGCAGCCCGGGCTTGATGGGGTCTAGCACAGATACGCAGTATTTT. This sequence encodes CASSPGLMGSSTDTQYF.

The chain recombines TRBV28 with TRBJ2-7, with D perhaps assigned TRBD1 or TRBD2 (5 bases each). Germline CDR1 is MDHEN and CDR2 is SYDVKM. This CDR3 has 14 amino acids. V dropped 2 bases and J dropped 2 bases, with 10 bases sitting between them. The DNA for the CDR3 is TGTGCCAGCAGTTTAATAGGGACCCCCTACGAGCAGTACTTC. Amino acid sequence: CASSLIGTPYEQYF.

J is TRBJ1-1 and V is TRBV2; no firm D call. Trimming left V 7 bases short and J 3 bases short, with 9 bases between. Germline CDR1 is SNHLY and CDR2 is FYNNEI. The CDR3 has 12 amino acids. The chain's CDR3 is CASKEIYTEAFF. The CDR3, as DNA: TGTGCCAGCAAGGAAATCTACACTGAAGCTTTCTTT. Supplemented by reference TRBV2 and TRBJ1-1, the full variable domain reads EPEVTQTPSHQVTQMGQEVILRCVPISNHLYFYWYRQILGQKVEFLVSFYNNEISEKSEIFDDQFSVERPDGSNFTLKIRSTKLEDSAMYFCASKEIYTEAFFGQGTRLTVV.

This clonotype has ten or more counts. This chain links TRBV4-1 with TRBJ2-7; perhaps TRBD1 as D (6 bases). CDR3 length equals 15 residues. The V gene's germline CDR1 is MGHRA and CDR2 YSYEKL. Trimming left V 0 bases short and J 2 bases short, with 11 bases between. The CDR3 DNA reads as TGCGCCAGCAGCCAAGAACGAGGACAGCCCTACGAGCAGTACTTC. Translated, it gives CASSQERGQPYEQYF.

The chain employs TRBV4-1 and TRBJ1-2; 12 bases are a match to TRBD1. J gave up 8 bases and V 6 bases, and 10 bases lay outside the gene matches. The CDR3 length is 15 residues. Germline CDR1 and CDR2: MGHRA and YSYEKL. CDR3: CASRSTGQGAKGYTF. As DNA, the CDR3 is TGCGCCAGCAGATCGACGGGACAGGGGGCGAAGGGCTACACCTTC.

This clonotype was seen ten or more times. The rearrangement joins TRBV7-2 to TRBJ1-5; D may be TRBD1 (5 bases). The CDR3 has 15 amino acids. Germline loops: CDR1 SGHTA, CDR2 FQGNSA. V was shortened by 4 bases and J by 5 bases, with 15 bases between the two germline ends. The CDR3 spells CASSSWTGTDQPQHF. The CDR3 region has the DNA TGTGCCAGCAGCTCGTGGACCGGGACTGATCAGCCCCAGCATTTT.

This clonotype was observed a handful of times. The CDR3, as DNA: TGTGCCAGCAGTGACGGACGGGATAATTCACCCCTCCACTTT. The encoded protein is CASSDGRDNSPLHF. The chain couples TRBV7-3 to TRBJ1-6, with D uncertain. V lost 6 bases and J 5 bases, leaving 11 bases between the germline ends. The CDR3 loop spans 14 amino acids. Germline CDR1 and CDR2: SGHTA and FQGTGA.

This sequence joins TRBV20-1 and TRBJ2-1; D gene ambiguous. There are 11 residues in the CDR3. Per the germline V gene, CDR1 is DFQATT and CDR2 is SNEGSKA (reference sequence). Trimming took 5 bases from V and 8 from J, leaving 10 bases between them. The CDR3 nucleotides read TGCAGTGCTCCGCTTAGCTATGAGCAGTTCTTC. Translating it yields CSAPLSYEQFF.

This chain connects TRBV28 to TRBJ2-7; possible D gene TRBD2, 6 bases. The CDR3 covers 13 residues. Germline CDR1 and CDR2: MDHEN and SYDVKM. Between the trimmed V and J ends, which lost 11 bases and 5 bases, there was a span of 19 bases. CDR3 nucleotide sequence: TGTGCCGGAGCCCGGCGGGATAAGGACGAGCAGTACTTC. Encoded protein: CAGARRDKDEQYF.

This clonotype appeared many times. This chain links TRBV7-2 with TRBJ1-1; perhaps TRBD1 as D (6 bases). Trimming pared 3 bases from V and 5 bases from J, leaving 13 bases between. The CDR3 contains 14 residues. Per the germline V gene, CDR1 is SGHTA and CDR2 is FQGNSA. DNA of the CDR3: TGTGCCAGCAGCTTTCGGTACAGGGCTACTGAAGCTTTCTTT. It encodes CASSFRYRATEAFF.

The V call is TRBV6-5, the J call TRBJ1-1; D gene unclear. The V gene lost 0 bases and the J gene lost 2 bases, with 13 bases spanning the gap. The CDR3 runs to 16 residues. Germline CDR1 is MNHEY and CDR2 is SVGAGI. The CDR3 DNA sequence: TGTGCCAGCAGTTACTCCGTGACGTTTGGCAACACTGAAGCTTTCTTT. Its protein product is CASSYSVTFGNTEAFF.

This clonotype showed up just a few times. The genes are TRBV5-1 and TRBJ2-3; TRBD2 aligns across 8 bases. After removal of 1 base from V and 11 bases from J, the junction contained 9 bases not matched to a gene. The germline gives CDR1 SGHRS, CDR2 YFSETQ. CDR3 length equals 14 residues. The CDR3 reads CASSLSLAGSGQYF. As DNA, the CDR3 is TGCGCCAGCAGCTTGAGCCTAGCGGGCTCGGGGCAGTATTTT.

This clonotype appeared a few times. V usage is TRBV2 and J usage is TRBJ2-7, with D tentatively TRBD1 (5 bases). The CDR3 has 12 amino acids. V lost 3 bases to trimming and J lost 3 bases, with 6 bases between them. CDR1 is SNHLY, CDR2 FYNNEI, per germline. The CDR3, as DNA: TGTGCCAGCAGTGACCAGGGCTACGAGCAGTACTTC. It is translated as CASSDQGYEQYF. The entire variable domain, with the rest obtained from reference TRBV2 and TRBJ2-7, is as follows: EPEVTQTPSHQVTQMGQEVILRCVPISNHLYFYWYRQILGQKVEFLVSFYNNEISEKSEIFDDQFSVERPDGSNFTLKIRSTKLEDSAMYFCASSDQGYEQYFGPGTRLTVT.

The chain couples TRBV4-1 to TRBJ1-1; TRBD1 matches 9 bases. This CDR3 region has 15 residues. CDR1 and CDR2 (germline): MGHRA, YSYEKL. V lost 7 bases to trimming and J lost 4 bases; unmatched junction nucleotides: 10. CDR3 protein: CASTQTGGRSTEAFF. CDR3 sequence (DNA): TGCGCCAGCACCCAGACAGGGGGTCGTAGCACTGAAGCTTTCTTT.

In its sample, this clonotype was seen a few times. The rearrangement links TRBV28 to TRBJ1-2; TRBD1 aligns across 8 bases. The CDR3 is 14 residues long. CDR1 is MDHEN and CDR2 is SYDVKM in the germline V gene. Unmatched junction bases numbered 8, after V lost 4 bases and J lost 7 bases. Written as DNA, the CDR3 is TGTGCCAGCAGTTCAACCCGGACAGGGTTTGGCTACACCTTC. This encodes CASSSTRTGFGYTF.

A few counts support this clonotype. J is TRBJ2-3 and V is TRBV6-2 or TRBV6-3, with TRBD2 matching 8 bases. Unmatched junction bases numbered 5, after V lost 0 bases and J lost 6 bases. Germline CDR1 MNHEY, CDR2 SVGEGT. The CDR3 runs 15 residues. The CDR3 sequence is CASSYSEREKDTQYF. The CDR3, as DNA: TGTGCCAGCAGTTACTCGGAGCGGGAGAAGGATACGCAGTATTTT.

This clonotype was found many times. V and J are TRBV7-2 and TRBJ1-1; D unresolved. The CDR3 is 14 amino acids. Trimming removed 5 bases at V and 4 bases at J, with 14 bases between. CDR1 and CDR2 from the germline V gene are SGHTA and FQGNSA. In DNA, the CDR3 is TGTGCCAGCAGCATAAGGGATGTGGGCACTGAAGCTTTCTTT. It translates to CASSIRDVGTEAFF. Based on the CDR3 plus reference TRBV7-2 and TRBJ1-1, the full variable domain is GAGVSQSPSNKVTEKGKDVELRCDPISGHTALYWYRQSLGQGLEFLIYFQGNSAPDKSGLPSDRFSAERTGGSVSTLTIQRTQQEDSAVYLCASSIRDVGTEAFFGQGTRLTVV.

This clonotype appeared a few times. The rearrangement joins TRBV7-2 to TRBJ2-3, with 7 positions matching TRBD2. The junction had 12 bases not matched to a gene; V was cut back by 5 bases and J by 4 bases. Germline V gene sequence: CDR1 SGHTA, CDR2 FQGNSA. The CDR3 loop spans 16 amino acids. The CDR3 region is CASSNYGLAGPDTQYF. CDR3 nucleotides: TGTGCCAGCAGCAATTACGGATTAGCGGGCCCAGATACGCAGTATTTT.

The gene calls are TRBV7-9 and TRBJ1-1; the match to TRBD1 covers 10 bases. The germline gives CDR1 SEHNR, CDR2 FQNEAQ (reference sequence). The CDR3 runs to 15 residues. Trimming took 1 base from V and 5 from J; bases not matched to a gene: 4. CDR3 region: CASSLGDRGWTEAFF. CDR3 coding DNA: TGTGCCAGCAGCTTAGGGGACAGGGGATGGACTGAAGCTTTCTTT.

This chain joins TRBV28 and TRBJ2-4, with TRBD2 matching over 11 bases. The germline V gene has CDR1 MDHEN and CDR2 SYDVKM. Germline trimming cut 5 bases from V and 3 bases from J; bases unmatched to any gene: 9. The length of the CDR3 is 17 residues. The CDR3 spells CASSPSGRTSLKNIQYF. The CDR3 nucleotides are TGTGCCAGCAGTCCTAGCGGGAGGACCTCTCTCAAAAACATTCAGTACTTC.

The V call is TRBV28, the J call TRBJ1-2; no clear D gene. V gave up 4 bases and J gave up 8 bases, with 8 bases separating them. Germline V gene lookup returns CDR1 MDHEN and CDR2 SYDVKM. The CDR3 has 11 amino acids. This CDR3 is CASSSHGGYTF. The CDR3 nucleotides are TGTGCCAGCAGTTCCCACGGGGGCTACACCTTC.

Details on this clonotype: This may arise from a read error, as a much more abundant clone is one base away. The gene calls are TRBV12-3 or TRBV12-4 and TRBJ2-5, with 7 bases that match TRBD2. There are 17 residues in the CDR3. Unmatched junction bases numbered 19, after V lost 8 bases and J lost 4 bases. The CDR3 bases are TGTGCCAGCGGTCCACCGGGAGGATTCGAGGTCAGAGAGACCCAGTACTTC. Its protein product is CASGPPGGFEVRETQYF.

The sample holds a few counts of this clonotype. This chain links TRBV10-3 with TRBJ1-1; 7 nucleotides line up with TRBD1. The V gene's germline CDR1 is ENHRY and CDR2 SYGVKD. The CDR3 totals 14 residues. Trimming removed 7 bases from V and 1 base from J; junction bases left unmatched: 6. The DNA for the CDR3 is TGTGCCATCACCATGGGACAGACGAACACTGAAGCTTTCTTT. This encodes CAITMGQTNTEAFF.

The gene calls are TRBV28 and TRBJ1-1, with D unclear. Germline V gene lookup returns CDR1 MDHEN and CDR2 SYDVKM. The CDR3 covers 13 residues. Trimming stripped 2 bases from V and 6 bases from J, with 10 bases between. In nucleotides, the CDR3 is TGTGCCAGCAGTTTAAACACCCCCCCTGAAGCTTTCTTT. Its translation: CASSLNTPPEAFF.

This clonotype was counted a few times. V and J are TRBV19 and TRBJ1-1; a weak D match, TRBD1 (5 bases). CDR1 is LNHDA, CDR2 SQIVND, per germline (reference sequence). The CDR3 spans 14 residues. V was trimmed by 10 bases and J by 1 base, leaving 16 bases between them. CDR3 sequence: CATSRTPRNTEAFF. The CDR3 DNA reads TGTGCCACCTCCAGGACACCAAGGAACACTGAAGCTTTCTTT.

This clonotype was seen a few times. The chain couples TRBV19 to TRBJ2-2, with 7 positions matching TRBD1. Trimming cost V 9 bases and J 4 bases; bases outside gene matches: 8. Germline lookup yields CDR1 LNHDA and CDR2 SQIVND (reference sequence). The CDR3 covers 14 residues. CDR3 coding DNA: TGTGCCAGCACCCGACAGGGCGGCACCGGGGAGCTGTTTTTT. Its translation is CASTRQGGTGELFF.